This T cell receptor (beta chain) was observed in a study of blood T cell repertoires in COVID-19. Study-level information: The United States, Italy and Spain supplied acute and convalescent COVID-19 samples. The cDNA or gDNA used as material had been derived from T cells, B-cell-depleted T cells, or PBMCs.

Per the original methods: Nucleated cell counts were estimated from reference gene primer amplification. Assay: immunoSEQ multiplex PCR; the TCRdb copy retains only in-frame clones and omits some. For V, J and clone size, that table is used; D and trimming come from the DNA. The data show tens of thousands of clones, more than 75% seen once. Sequencing was carried out using peripheral blood. The receptor's source is a woman of 80 years or more with active or convalescent COVID-19.

This CDR3 reads CASSLIGTPGGYTF. The CDR3 bases are TGTGCCAGCAGTTTAATTGGGACACCTGGTGGCTACACCTTC. The rearrangement joins TRBV27 to TRBJ1-2; perhaps TRBD1 as D (6 bases). V lost 2 bases to trimming and J lost 7 bases, with 14 bases between them. Germline CDR1 is MNHEY and CDR2 is SMNVEV (reference sequence). The CDR3 sequence is 14 residues long.